This T cell receptor beta chain was identified during a study of blood T cell repertoires in COVID-19. Study context: PBMCs, B-cell-depleted T cells, or T cells were the source of the cDNA or gDNA that made up the material.

The protocol was immunoSEQ multiplex PCR, while the TCRdb copy is restricted to in-frame clones and leaves out a portion. The sample records approximately 250,000 clones, about 91% being singletons. The V gene end was trimmed by 0 bases and the J gene end by 5 bases; junction bases not matched to a gene: 14. The V gene's germline CDR1 is SEHNR and CDR2 FQNEAQ (reference sequence). The CDR3 runs 18 residues. Adults between roughly 18 and 89 years of age took part from 24 US areas. Assignment of participants to cohorts was predicated upon participant-reported clinical history. This rearrangement joins TRBV7-9 to TRBJ2-7; 9 positions agree with TRBD2. The sample was PBMCs or T cells enriched from blood (not recorded which). This TCR was recovered from a woman aged 40 to 49 with acute COVID-19. The CDR3 loop reads CASSLAVKAGGPEDEQYV. DNA of the CDR3: TGTGCCAGCAGCTTAGCAGTAAAGGCGGGAGGGCCGGAGGACGAGCAGTACGTC.